This entry lists 10 T cell receptor beta chains sequenced from one sample in a study of cytomegalovirus exposure and HLA in healthy donors. Libraries were prepared by immunoSEQ multiplex PCR; TCRdb keeps only in-frame clonotypes and omits some of them. The sample lists 150,000 to 200,000 clones, approximately 85% occurring once. The sequencing input was PBMCs. Receptors were obtained from a woman aged 18-29 years in good health and CMV-seronegative.

V is TRBV6-5 and J is TRBJ1-2; 9 nucleotides agree with TRBD1. The CDR3 is 14 residues long. The ends lost 5 bases at V and 8 bases at J; junction bases unmatched: 9. CDR1 is MNHEY, CDR2 SVGAGI, per germline. CDR3 coding DNA: TGTGCCAGCAGTCAAACAGGGGGCGCGAGAGGCTACACCTTC. Its translation is CASSQTGGARGYTF.

This clone was detected once. The chain is built from TRBV7-9 and TRBJ1-1, with 9 bases fitting TRBD1. Per germline, CDR1 SEHNR and CDR2 FQNEAQ (reference sequence). Trimming at V came to 2 bases and at J to 5 bases, leaving 6 bases not matched to a gene. CDR3 length equals 15 residues. This CDR3 reads CASSLFRQGGTEAFF. CDR3 DNA: TGTGCCAGCAGCTTATTCCGACAGGGGGGTACTGAAGCTTTCTTT.

In DNA form, the CDR3 reads TGTGCCGGTACAATGCGGCGGCAGGGGGCCTACGAGCAGTACTTC. This sequence encodes CAGTMRRQGAYEQYF. The V and J genes are TRBV6-9 and TRBJ2-7; TRBD1 agrees at 7 bases. Per germline, CDR1 MNHGY and CDR2 SVAAGI. The CDR3 consists of 15 residues. With 11 bases clipped from V and 2 bases from J, the junction kept 15 bases outside the gene matches.

The chain uses TRBV5-1 and TRBJ2-7, with a weak D call TRBD2 (7 bases). This CDR3 comprises 15 residues. The germline V gene encodes CDR1 SGHRS and CDR2 YFSETQ. Trimming left V 4 bases short and J 4 bases short, with 18 bases between. The CDR3 DNA reads TGCGCCAGCAGCCCCGATGCCGGGGGGCGATACGAGCAGTACTTC. It codes for CASSPDAGGRYEQYF.

This clone was counted once. J is TRBJ2-5 and V is TRBV5-4; possibly TRBD1 for D (6 bases). This CDR3 spans 11 amino acids. V was cut by 9 bases and J by 1 base, with 7 bases left in between. Per the germline V gene, CDR1 is SGHNT and CDR2 is YYREEE (reference sequence). The chain's CDR3 is CAIGGQETQYF. The CDR3 nucleotides are TGTGCCATAGGGGGCCAAGAGACCCAGTACTTC.

The chain has TRBV18 and TRBJ2-1, with D maybe TRBD2 (6 bases). CDR3 size: 15 residues. Between the trimmed V and J ends, which lost 1 base and 5 bases, there was a span of 12 bases. From germline, CDR1 is KGHSH and CDR2 LQKENI. The CDR3 region has the DNA TGTGCCAGCTCACCACGGACCGGGAGTGACAATGAGCAGTTCTTC. Its translation: CASSPRTGSDNEQFF.

V gene TRBV5-1 combines with J gene TRBJ2-7; a weak D match, TRBD2 (5 bases). The germline V gene has CDR1 SGHRS and CDR2 YFSETQ. The V end was cut by 4 bases, the J end by 3 bases, with 5 bases between. This CDR3 has 11 amino acids. The CDR3 coding sequence is TGCGCCAGCAGCCGGGACTACGAGCAGTACTTC. Translated: CASSRDYEQYF.

The gene calls are TRBV30 and TRBJ2-1, with TRBD2 matching over 12 bases. Per germline, CDR1 GTSNPN and CDR2 SVGIG (reference sequence). The CDR3 runs to 19 residues. J gave up 2 bases and V 0 bases, and 11 bases lay outside the gene matches. The CDR3 DNA reads as TGTGCCTGGAGTGTCCTCTCCCCCTGGACTAGCGGGACCTACAATGAGCAGTTCTTC. Translated, it gives CAWSVLSPWTSGTYNEQFF.

The chain combines TRBV6-1 with TRBJ1-2, with TRBD1 matching 7 bases. After removal of 0 bases from V and 2 bases from J, the junction contained 12 bases not matched to a gene. CDR1 and CDR2 from the germline V gene are MNHNS and SASEGT. This CDR3 contains 18 residues. CDR3 nucleotide sequence: TGTGCCAGCAGTGAAGCCAGGGGACAGAACTTGGTGAACTATGGCTACACCTTC. It yields the protein CASSEARGQNLVNYGYTF.

The CDR3 region has the DNA TGTGCCAGCAGCTTTAGGGGGTTGGGTGGCTACACCTTC. This translates into CASSFRGLGGYTF. This chain joins TRBV11-2 and TRBJ1-2, with a possible D match to TRBD1 (6 bases). V was cut by 3 bases and J by 7 bases, with 12 bases left in between. CDR3 length: 13 amino acids. Germline CDR1 and CDR2: SGHAT and FQNNGV.